The T cell receptor beta chain described here comes from a study of blood T cell repertoires in COVID-19. Study context: The origin of the acute and convalescent COVID-19 samples was the United States, Italy and Spain.

Per the authors' pipeline: Amplification with reference gene primers provided the estimates of nucleated cell counts. TCRdb's copy holds only in-frame clones and misses some; the assay was immunoSEQ multiplex PCR. V and J calls and clone size are copied from that table; D and trimming were computed from the DNA. The sample contains roughly 200,000 clones, around 75% of which appear only once. Trimming cost V 5 bases and J 1 base, with 14 bases left between them. The CDR3 has 15 amino acids. Germline V gene data show CDR1 as SEHNR and CDR2 as FQNEAQ (reference sequence). The Seattle patients joined while their infection was active and were tracked longitudinally afterward.

The receptor comes from a woman aged 40 to 50 with COVID-19, enrolled during active disease. Specimen: peripheral blood. The rearrangement links TRBV7-9 to TRBJ2-5; possibly TRBD1 for D (5 bases). CDR3 loop: CASSLTGAPQETQYF. The CDR3 nucleotides are TGTGCCAGCAGCCTCACTGGGGCCCCCCAAGAGACCCAGTACTTC.